Sequencing of this TCR beta chain was carried out in a study of immune evolution from preneoplasia to lung adenocarcinoma. About the research overall: HLA loss of heterozygosity: about 7% AIS, about 15% MIA, 30% to 35% ADC, none AAH. Study findings and constraints: Top clone share appeared to fall from AAH through AIS, MIA, adenocarcinoma.

Each case's diagnosis was confirmed by two pathologists on H&E. Data came from immunoSEQ multiplex PCR; TCRdb stores just in-frame clones and leaves some out. The profile covers around 4,600 clones, with under 80% appearing a single time and roughly 9% taken by the ten largest. Trimming took off 3 bases at V and 7 bases at J, with 9 bases between the two ends. The CDR3 loop spans 13 amino acids. Germline V lookup: CDR1 SNHLY, CDR2 FYNNEI. In regard to this clone: The target antigen is unknown.

The sequence derives from a person aged 60 to 80 with lung adenocarcinoma. Material: FFPE minimally invasive lung adenocarcinoma tissue. The chain has TRBV2 and TRBJ2-2; D is uncertain. The CDR3: CASSDTPRGELFF. As DNA, the CDR3 is TGTGCCAGCAGTGATACCCCCCGCGGGGAGCTGTTTTTT.